This TCR beta chain was identified during a study of control samples from healthy donors and cancer patients (dated by TCRdb to the early 2020s). On this clone: Its recognized antigen is unknown. The input lacks base qualities; no much larger clone sits a single base away.

Libraries were built with the immunoSEQ multiplex PCR assay. Sourced from immuneACCESS, this table was stored by TCRdb with only in-frame sequences that have V and J called. A share of the clones is absent; for the studies checked, an unresolved V gene accounts for under half, and the remainder has no known explanation. The sample records about 190,000 clones, roughly nine tenths of which are singletons. Together, the top ten hold 1.5% to 2% of the sample. The receptor comes from a man aged 25-45 years in good health. The material sequenced was blood.

This receptor carries the CDR3 CASSYSGRFNEKLFF. In nucleotide form, the sequence is TGTGCCAGCAGTTACTCGGGTAGATTTAATGAAAAACTGTTTTTT. The chain links TRBV6-5 with TRBJ1-4, with the D gene call left open. Trimming costs V 0 bases and J 4 bases, and their ends lie 9 bases apart. CDR1 MNHEY and CDR2 SVGAGI are derived from the germline V gene. Including cysteine and phenylalanine, the CDR3 has 15 amino acids. The CDR3 DNA has 45 bases and is translated from base 1.